Sequencing of this T cell receptor beta chain was carried out in a study of blood T cell repertoires in COVID-19. In the original workflow: Researchers report that nucleated cell counts were estimated from reference gene primer amplification. TCRdb's copy holds only in-frame clones and misses some; the assay was immunoSEQ multiplex PCR. V and J calls and clone size are copied from that table; D and trimming were computed from the DNA. The sample carries 190,000 or so clones, about 90% recorded once. In Cohort 3, a recovered donor had either two negative PCRs, clearance, or symptom resolution. The sequenced sample was PBMCs or T cells enriched from blood (not recorded which). The TCR comes from a woman younger than 45 who had recovered from COVID-19.

CDR3: CASSEPTGARLGSPLHF. DNA for the CDR3: TGTGCCAGCAGCGAACCGACAGGGGCCCGGCTAGGGTCACCCCTCCACTTT. The chain joins TRBV9 to TRBJ1-6; 8 bases agree with TRBD1. Trimming took 3 bases from V and 10 from J; bases not matched to a gene: 15. Germline CDR1 SGDLS, CDR2 YYNGEE. The CDR3 has 17 amino acids.